The 26 T cell receptor beta chains listed next were all sequenced from one sample in a study of regulatory T cells in long-lasting Graves disease. Time point indicated: newly diagnosed GD, antithyroid drugs for less than 3 months. There was RNA extracted from PBMCs, and the TCR library was made from it. Building the TCR beta libraries relied on iRepertoire HTBI primers, and CDR3 regions underwent Arm-PCR. TCRdb re-called the multiplex PCR reads through MiXCR, storing one row per CDR3 protein. The sample has hundreds of thousands of distinct CDR3 sequences; roughly 15% are singletons. These same data were also listed under a study on T cells in Graves' hyperthyroidism and ophthalmopathy.

Here the sequenced sample was peripheral blood mononuclear cells (PBMCs), taken at new diagnosis, from a patient treated with antithyroid drugs. The receptors here all came from a woman younger than 45 with Graves disease.

This clonotype occurred a few times. This chain links TRBV30 with TRBJ2-3, with 11 bases identical to TRBD2. The J segment lost 6 bases and the V segment lost 4 bases, leaving 12 bases of the junction unmatched. Germline CDR1 and CDR2: GTSNPN and SVGIG (reference sequence). The CDR3 spans 16 residues. The CDR3 is CAWTPGTSGASDTQYF. As DNA, the CDR3 is TGTGCCTGGACCCCCGGGACTAGCGGAGCCTCGGATACGCAGTATTTT.

This clonotype was recorded many times. V usage is TRBV29-1 and J usage is TRBJ2-5; D uncertain. The V end lost 7 bases, the J end lost 5 bases, and 8 bases lay between the germline ends. The CDR3 extends over 10 amino acids. Germline CDR1 SQVTM, CDR2 ANQGSEA. The CDR3 reads CSARMETQYF. In DNA form, the CDR3 reads TGCAGCGCTAGAATGGAGACCCAGTACTTC. Drawing the rest from reference TRBV29-1 and TRBJ2-5, the complete variable domain is SAVISQKPSRDICQRGTSLTIQCQVDSQVTMMFWYRQQPGQSLTLIATANQGSEATYESGFVIDKFPISRPNLTFSTLTVSNMSPEDSSIYLCSARMETQYFGPGTRLLVL.

V is TRBV12-3 or TRBV12-4 and J is TRBJ2-6; D might be TRBD1 (5 bases). The CDR3 spans 18 residues. V dropped 4 bases and J dropped 0 bases, with 16 bases sitting between them. CDR3 bases: TGTGCCAGCAGTTCCACCAGGGTGGGCCCCTCTGGGGCCAACGTCCTGACTTTC. This encodes CASSSTRVGPSGANVLTF.

This clonotype was observed a few times. The chain carries TRBV15 and TRBJ2-7, with D possibly called TRBD1 or TRBD2 (5 bases each). The CDR3 is 16 residues long. Trimming pared 5 bases from V and 2 bases from J, leaving 19 bases between. The germline CDR1 and CDR2 sequences are LNHNV and YYDKDF (reference sequence). CDR3 sequence: CATSGLLQGNPYEQYF. As DNA, the CDR3 is TGTGCCACCAGCGGACTCCTTCAGGGAAATCCCTACGAGCAGTACTTC. The whole variable domain, filled in from reference TRBV15 and TRBJ2-7, reads DAMVIQNPRYQVTQFGKPVTLSCSQTLNHNVMYWYQQKSSQAPKLLFHYYDKDFNNEADTPDNFQSRRPNTSFCFLDIRSPGLGDTAMYLCATSGLLQGNPYEQYFGPGTRLTVT.

Only a few counts were recorded for this clonotype. The V call is TRBV6-1, the J call TRBJ2-7, with 8 nucleotides matching TRBD2. The CDR3 has 16 residues. Germline lookup yields CDR1 MNHNS and CDR2 SASEGT. Losses at the gene ends were 6 bases for V and 2 bases for J; bases not matched to a gene: 12. CDR3 nucleotides: TGTGCCAGCAGCCGAATAAGCGGGAGAGCGCCCTACGAGCAGTACTTC. Translated: CASSRISGRAPYEQYF.

This clonotype appeared a few times. This chain uses TRBV20-1 with TRBJ2-7; no reliable D call. The CDR3 sequence is 15 residues long. CDR1 is DFQATT, CDR2 SNEGSKA, per germline (reference sequence). V was clipped by 0 bases and J by 0 bases, with 12 bases between them. CDR3 in DNA: TGCAGTGCTAGAGATCTGGGTCCTAGCTCCTACGAGCAGTACTTC. As protein: CSARDLGPSSYEQYF.

This clonotype was seen many times. The V and J genes are TRBV15 and TRBJ2-7; a possible D gene is TRBD2 (6 bases). Deletions cut 0 bases from V and 0 bases from J, with 9 bases between. CDR3 length equals 15 residues. Germline V gene sequence: CDR1 LNHNV, CDR2 YYDKDF (reference sequence). The DNA for the CDR3 is TGTGCCACCAGCAGAGATCCCGGGAGCTCCTACGAGCAGTACTTC. Translated: CATSRDPGSSYEQYF.

This clonotype was observed a few times. The chain joins TRBV7-9 to TRBJ2-5; D is ambiguous. V gave up 2 bases and J gave up 4 bases, with 8 bases separating them. CDR3 size: 13 residues. Germline CDR1 and CDR2: SEHNR and FQNEAQ (reference sequence). The CDR3 DNA reads as TGTGCCAGCAGCTTATTGTCCGGAGAGACCCAGTACTTC. This gives the protein CASSLLSGETQYF.

This clonotype was counted ten times or more. V and J are TRBV20-1 and TRBJ1-1, with D unresolved. CDR1 is DFQATT and CDR2 is SNEGSKA in the germline V gene (reference sequence). This CDR3 is built from 14 residues. V dropped 5 bases and J dropped 1 base, with 14 bases sitting between them. The CDR3 sequence is CSAPVEVTNTEAFF. CDR3 bases: TGCAGTGCTCCGGTAGAGGTAACGAACACTGAAGCTTTCTTT.

This clonotype came up many times. The J gene is TRBJ1-6, the V gene TRBV28; D call uncertain. The V end was cut by 5 bases, the J end by 7 bases, with 15 bases between. The CDR3 has 15 amino acids. Germline assignment: CDR1 MDHEN and CDR2 SYDVKM. The CDR3: CASSRGRAGNSPLHF. Here the CDR3 DNA reads TGTGCCAGCAGTCGAGGGAGGGCCGGCAATTCACCCCTCCACTTT. Drawing the rest from reference TRBV28 and TRBJ1-6, the complete variable domain is DVKVTQSSRYLVKRTGEKVFLECVQDMDHENMFWYRQDPGLGLRLIYFSYDVKMKEKGDIPEGYSVSREKKERFSLILESASTNQTSMYLCASSRGRAGNSPLHFGNGTRLTVT.

This clonotype has at least ten counts. The chain links TRBV10-3 to TRBJ2-1; 7 positions match TRBD2. V shed 5 bases and J 7 bases; nucleotides not matched to a gene: 11. Germline lookup yields CDR1 ENHRY and CDR2 SYGVKD. The CDR3 extends over 15 amino acids. The CDR3 DNA reads TGTGCCATCAGTCCTCTAGCGGCCATGTGGAATGAGCAGTTCTTC. The encoded protein is CAISPLAAMWNEQFF.

This clonotype has just a few counts. The chain is built from TRBV7-2 and TRBJ2-2; a possible D gene is TRBD2 (5 bases). This CDR3 comprises 16 residues. Trimming removed 5 bases at V and 7 bases at J, with 20 bases between. Germline CDR1 is SGHTA and CDR2 is FQGNSA. CDR3: CASSPTAGSQSGELFF. CDR3 nucleotide sequence: TGTGCCAGCAGCCCTACGGCGGGTTCTCAAAGCGGGGAGCTGTTTTTT.

This clonotype was picked up many times. The rearrangement uses TRBV20-1 and TRBJ2-5, with 8 nucleotides matching TRBD1. After removal of 2 bases from V and 5 bases from J, the junction contained 1 base not matched to a gene. CDR3 size: 12 residues. Germline assignment: CDR1 DFQATT and CDR2 SNEGSKA (reference sequence). The CDR3 spells CSARQGAETQYF. The CDR3 region has the DNA TGCAGTGCTAGACAGGGGGCCGAGACCCAGTACTTC.

This clonotype occurred many times. This chain connects TRBV28 to TRBJ2-4; D possibly corresponds to TRBD1 (6 bases). Trimming took off 6 bases at V and 1 base at J, with 16 bases between the two ends. This CDR3 contains 16 residues. The germline V gene encodes CDR1 MDHEN and CDR2 SYDVKM. In DNA, the CDR3 is TGTGCCAGCAGCTCCTCAGGGGTTAGGGCCAAAAACATTCAGTACTTC. It specifies CASSSSGVRAKNIQYF.

This clonotype was seen a few times. The V gene is TRBV30, the J gene TRBJ2-7, with 8 bases fitting TRBD1. The CDR3 is made up of 13 amino acids. The trim removed 2 bases at V and 3 bases at J, leaving 3 bases unmatched. CDR1 and CDR2 from the germline V gene are GTSNPN and SVGIG (reference sequence). As DNA, the CDR3 is TGTGCCTGGAGTAGGACAGGGTACTACGAGCAGTACTTC. Protein sequence: CAWSRTGYYEQYF.

This clonotype has just a few counts. V usage is TRBV29-1 and J usage is TRBJ2-7; D is unresolved. This CDR3 region has 10 residues. The germline gives CDR1 SQVTM, CDR2 ANQGSEA. V was trimmed by 3 bases and J by 8 bases, leaving 8 bases between them. CDR3 DNA sequence: TGCAGCGTTGATAGTGGTCAGCAGTACTTC. This encodes CSVDSGQQYF.

The chain uses TRBV20-1 and TRBJ2-2; no reliable D call. The CDR3 runs to 12 residues. CDR1 and CDR2 from the germline V gene are DFQATT and SNEGSKA (reference sequence). V gave up 2 bases and J gave up 7 bases, with 8 bases separating them. DNA for the CDR3: TGCAGTGCTAGAATGACGAACGGGGAGCTGTTTTTT. It codes for CSARMTNGELFF.

This clonotype was observed many times. V usage is TRBV7-2 and J usage is TRBJ2-7, with 8 bases matching TRBD2. The CDR3 length is 13 residues. Trimming at V came to 1 base and at J to 7 bases, leaving 3 bases not matched to a gene. Germline V gene lookup returns CDR1 SGHTA and CDR2 FQGNSA. CDR3 coding DNA: TGTGCCAGCAGCTTAGTCATAGCGGGGGAGCAGTACTTC. This codes for CASSLVIAGEQYF. The entire variable domain, with the rest obtained from reference TRBV7-2 and TRBJ2-7, is as follows: GAGVSQSPSNKVTEKGKDVELRCDPISGHTALYWYRQSLGQGLEFLIYFQGNSAPDKSGLPSDRFSAERTGGSVSTLTIQRTQQEDSAVYLCASSLVIAGEQYFGPGTRLTVT.

This clonotype showed up many times. The V gene is TRBV7-8, the J gene TRBJ1-1; D gene ambiguous. The CDR3 totals 13 residues. Per germline, CDR1 SGHVS and CDR2 FQNEAQ. The V end lost 5 bases, the J end lost 4 bases, and 11 bases lay between the germline ends. CDR3 in DNA: TGTGCCAGCAGCCAACGTTGGGGCACTGAAGCTTTCTTT. Protein: CASSQRWGTEAFF.

This clonotype was seen more than once but under ten times. Written as DNA, the CDR3 is TGTGCCAGCTCAAGTACAGGGGAAAACTTTATCGGCTACACCTTC. It is translated as CASSSTGENFIGYTF. V and J are TRBV18 and TRBJ1-2; 7 bases are a match to TRBD1. Germline trimming cut 5 bases from V and 8 bases from J; bases unmatched to any gene: 14. CDR3 length equals 15 residues. Germline loops: CDR1 KGHSH, CDR2 LQKENI. Full variable domain (rest looked up from reference TRBV18 and TRBJ1-2): NAGVMQNPRHLVRRRGQEARLRCSPMKGHSHVYWYRQLPEEGLKFMVYLQKENIIDESGMPKERFSAEFPKEGPSILRIQQVVRGDSAAYFCASSSTGENFIGYTFGSGTRLTVV.

This clonotype was detected many times. V is TRBV20-1 and J is TRBJ2-7; D call uncertain. The CDR3 consists of 10 residues. Germline CDR1 reads DFQATT; CDR2 reads SNEGSKA (reference sequence). With 6 bases removed from V and 5 bases from J, the gap between germline ends came to 8 bases. CDR3 sequence reads: CSAQENEQYF. The CDR3, as DNA: TGCAGTGCCCAGGAGAACGAGCAGTACTTC.

This clonotype was seen many times. V gene TRBV24-1 combines with J gene TRBJ2-5; 8 bases are a match to TRBD2. Germline CDR1 KGHDR, CDR2 SFDVKD. V lost 4 bases, J lost 3 bases, and 9 bases stayed unmatched. This CDR3 spans 16 amino acids. The CDR3 here is CATSDLTTSGKETQYF. CDR3 nucleotides: TGTGCCACCAGTGACCTGACTACTAGCGGAAAAGAGACCCAGTACTTC.

This clonotype was observed at least ten times. The V gene is TRBV10-3, the J gene TRBJ1-5; possible D gene TRBD1, 5 bases. Germline V gives CDR1 ENHRY, CDR2 SYGVKD. This CDR3 has 15 residues. Trimming took off 4 bases at V and 2 bases at J, with 12 bases between the two ends. The CDR3 loop reads CAISVTGARNQPQHF. In nucleotides, the CDR3 is TGTGCCATCAGTGTTACAGGAGCGCGCAATCAGCCCCAGCATTTT.

The chain combines TRBV4-1 with TRBJ2-1, with D possibly being TRBD2 (6 bases). The CDR3 is 18 residues long. V was pared by 5 bases and J by 4 bases, with 24 bases between. Germline V lookup: CDR1 MGHRA, CDR2 YSYEKL. CDR3 sequence: CASSAPWLPAGGYNEQFF. The DNA for the CDR3 is TGCGCCAGCAGCGCCCCCTGGCTCCCCGCCGGAGGGTACAATGAGCAGTTCTTC.

The table lists this clonotype with many counts. The gene calls are TRBV6-2 or TRBV6-3 and TRBJ2-7, with 10 bases aligning to TRBD2. CDR3 length: 15 residues. Trimming cost V 4 bases and J 2 bases; bases outside gene matches: 5. Germline loops: CDR1 MNHEY, CDR2 SVGEGT. In DNA, the CDR3 is TGTGCCAGCAGTTCCTGGACTAGCGGAACCTACGAGCAGTACTTC. Translating it yields CASSSWTSGTYEQYF.

This clonotype was detected a few times. The chain couples TRBV5-1 to TRBJ2-7; no reliable D call. V shed 2 bases and J shed 0 bases, with 12 bases lying between them. This CDR3 is 15 amino acids long. Germline V gives CDR1 SGHRS, CDR2 YFSETQ. CDR3 bases: TGCGCCAGCAGCTTTAGGCCGGAACTCTCCTACGAGCAGTACTTC. Protein product: CASSFRPELSYEQYF. The complete variable domain, with remaining parts taken from reference TRBV5-1 and TRBJ2-7, reads KAGVTQTPRYLIKTRGQQVTLSCSPISGHRSVSWYQQTPGQGLQFLFEYFSETQRNKGNFPGRFSGRQFSNSRSEMNVSTLELGDSALYLCASSFRPELSYEQYFGPGTRLTVT.